This is a list of T cell receptor beta chains from one sample in a study of T cell repertoires in cytomegalovirus infection. TCRdb reprocessed the reads via MiXCR and lists one record per CDR3 protein. Here the sample spans about 920,000 distinct CDR3 sequences, approximately 31% being singletons. These TCRs are of unknown antigen specificity. Sequences were derived from cultured CD8+ T cells from PBMCs, sampled from culture after CMV antigen stimulation. These receptors originate from a human donor in good health (CMV status not recorded). Some clones in this sample may be carry-over from other donors' samples. Both conserved end residues are part of each CDR3. The order of the fields is clone size, V gene, J gene, D gene, CDR3 DNA, CDR3 protein. A D gene is named only where the DNA matches it firmly. Some rows mark clone size as missing; the rest say once, few, many or name a class of expanded clone.

size: NA
V: TRBV27
J: TRBJ1-2
D: TRBD1
DNA: TGTGCCAGCAGTACGAGTCGGGACAGATTATATGGCTACACCTTC
CDR3: CASSTSRDRLYGYTF

size: many
V: TRBV7-2
J: TRBJ2-5
D: TRBD1
DNA: TGTGCCAGCAGCCCTCATGGACAGGCCCAAGAGACCCAGTACTTC
CDR3: CASSPHGQAQETQYF

size: NA
V: TRBV6-6
J: TRBJ2-5
D: NA
DNA: TGTGCCAGCAGTTACGGGCAAGAGACCCAGTACTTC
CDR3: CASSYGQETQYF

size: few
V: TRBV19
J: TRBJ2-3
D: NA
DNA: TGTGCCAGTAGTACGATACTCCTAGAGATCCACGCGGATACGCAGTATTTT
CDR3: CASSTILLEIHADTQYF

size: NA
V: TRBV19
J: TRBJ1-1
D: NA
DNA: TGTGCCAGCTATAACAGACCCGAAGCTTTCTTT
CDR3: CASYNRPEAFF

size: few
V: TRBV11-2
J: TRBJ2-3
D: NA
DNA: TGTGCCAGCAGCTTACGCCTCCTAGGAACGGGCACAGATACGCAGTATTTT
CDR3: CASSLRLLGTGTDTQYF

size: NA
V: TRBV7-9
J: TRBJ2-7
D: TRBD1
DNA: TGTGCCAGCAGCTTAGTGCAGGGGGTCTACTCCTACGAGCAGTACTTC
CDR3: CASSLVQGVYSYEQYF

size: NA
V: TRBV5-4
J: TRBJ1-2
D: TRBD1
DNA: TGTGCCAGCAGCTTGGGAATGACAGGGGGCCGTGGCTACACCTTC
CDR3: CASSLGMTGGRGYTF

size: NA
V: TRBV5-4
J: TRBJ2-3
D: TRBD1
DNA: TGTGCCAGCAGCTTGGCTTACAGGGGGCGCGGCAACACAGATACGCAGTATTTT
CDR3: CASSLAYRGRGNTDTQYF

size: NA
V: TRBV10-3
J: TRBJ1-2
D: NA
DNA: TGTGCCATCACCGGACAGACAGCTAACTATGGCTACACCTTC
CDR3: CAITGQTANYGYTF

size: many
V: TRBV12-3/TRBV12-4
J: TRBJ2-1
D: TRBD2
DNA: TGTGCCAGCAGATGGACTAGCGGGGCCTACAATGAGCAGTTCTTC
CDR3: CASRWTSGAYNEQFF

size: few
V: TRBV4-1
J: TRBJ2-2
D: NA
DNA: TGCGCCAGCAGCCAAGATCTCCGAGGACAGATCACCGGGGAGCTGTTTTTT
CDR3: CASSQDLRGQITGELFF

size: NA
V: TRBV20-1
J: TRBJ2-1
D: TRBD1
DNA: TGCAGTGCTAGGGGACAGCCTTACAATGAGCAGTTCTTC
CDR3: CSARGQPYNEQFF

size: NA
V: TRBV7-9
J: TRBJ2-5
D: NA
DNA: TGTGCCAGCAGAACTCTAGCGAACCAAGAGACCCAGTACTTC
CDR3: CASRTLANQETQYF

size: few
V: TRBV5-4
J: TRBJ1-4
D: NA
DNA: TGTGCCAGCAGCGCGGCCGGGACTGTTATTGCAACTAATGAAAAACTGTTTTTT
CDR3: CASSAAGTVIATNEKLFF

size: NA
V: TRBV27
J: TRBJ2-1
D: NA
DNA: TGTGCCAGCAGTTTTTTAGCCGAGGCCGGCTCGGAGCAGTTCTTC
CDR3: CASSFLAEAGSEQFF

size: many
V: TRBV7-6
J: TRBJ2-3
D: TRBD2
DNA: TGTGCCAGCAGCCTAACTAGCGGGGGGCCGGGAGATACGCAGTATTTT
CDR3: CASSLTSGGPGDTQYF

size: few
V: TRBV9
J: TRBJ1-1
D: TRBD1
DNA: TGTGCCAGCAGCTCGAGGACAGGGGTGAGGGCTGAAGCTTTCTTT
CDR3: CASSSRTGVRAEAFF

size: NA
V: TRBV4-1
J: TRBJ1-5
D: NA
DNA: TGCGCCAGCAGCCAAGGGCCGGGTGGGCCCCAGCATTTT
CDR3: CASSQGPGGPQHF

size: few
V: TRBV7-9
J: TRBJ1-2
D: NA
DNA: TGTGCCAGCAGCTTATCGGGGCCGTATGATGGCTACACCTTC
CDR3: CASSLSGPYDGYTF

size: few
V: TRBV6-5
J: TRBJ1-2
D: NA
DNA: TGTGCCAGCAGTTACCTGCCGGGGGGGGTTGAGGGCTACACCTTC
CDR3: CASSYLPGGVEGYTF

size: few
V: TRBV6-1
J: TRBJ1-1
D: NA
DNA: TGTGCCAGCAGTGAAAATCCCGTGAACACTGAAGCTTTCTTT
CDR3: CASSENPVNTEAFF

size: few
V: TRBV5-4
J: TRBJ2-3
D: NA
DNA: TGTGCCAGCAGCACTCGACAGATACCTAGCACAGATACGCAGTATTTT
CDR3: CASSTRQIPSTDTQYF

size: few
V: TRBV7-2
J: TRBJ2-1
D: TRBD1
DNA: TGTGCCAGCAGCCAGATACAGGGGGGCCGTTACAATGAGCAGTTCTTC
CDR3: CASSQIQGGRYNEQFF

size: many
V: TRBV7-8
J: TRBJ2-3
D: NA
DNA: TGTGCCAGCAGCCCCGGGGGCCCCACAGATACGCAGTATTTT
CDR3: CASSPGGPTDTQYF

size: NA
V: TRBV5-1
J: TRBJ1-1
D: NA
DNA: TGCGCCAGCAGCTGGACAGATGGTGAAGCTTTCTTT
CDR3: CASSWTDGEAFF

size: NA
V: TRBV19
J: TRBJ1-2
D: TRBD1
DNA: TGTGCCAGTAGCTACATCGACCCGACAGGGTGGGGCTGCACCTTC
CDR3: CASSYIDPTGWGCTF

size: few
V: TRBV9
J: TRBJ2-1
D: TRBD2
DNA: TGTGCCAGCAGCGTAGAAGGGAGGGACGAGCAGTTCTTC
CDR3: CASSVEGRDEQFF

size: NA
V: TRBV6-1
J: TRBJ2-7
D: TRBD1
DNA: TGTGCCAGTAGGAGCTGGGACAGCCGCTCTCCCTACGAGCAGTACTTC
CDR3: CASRSWDSRSPYEQYF

size: few
V: TRBV27
J: TRBJ1-2
D: NA
DNA: TGTGCCAGCAGTTTATCGTCGGCCACTAACTATGGCTACACCTTC
CDR3: CASSLSSATNYGYTF

size: many
V: TRBV7-6
J: TRBJ1-1
D: NA
DNA: TGTGCCAGCAGCTTAGAGGGTTCGGGGGGGGATGAAGCTTTCTTT
CDR3: CASSLEGSGGDEAFF

size: few
V: TRBV15
J: TRBJ1-1
D: NA
DNA: TGTGCCACCAGACCGGGGACCCCGAACACTGAAGCTTTCTTT
CDR3: CATRPGTPNTEAFF

size: NA
V: TRBV7-9
J: TRBJ1-2
D: TRBD1
DNA: TGTGCCAGCGGGGGGACAGGGCTTCCTCATGGCTACACCTTC
CDR3: CASGGTGLPHGYTF

size: NA
V: TRBV6-2/TRBV6-3
J: TRBJ1-5
D: NA
DNA: TGTGCCAGCAGTTACCACCGGGAGGCAAAGGTCCATCAGCCCCAGCATTTT
CDR3: CASSYHREAKVHQPQHF

size: NA
V: TRBV6-1
J: TRBJ2-7
D: TRBD2
DNA: TGTGCCAGCAGTGAAGCGCGGGGGGAAAGGATGTACGAGCAGTACTTC
CDR3: CASSEARGERMYEQYF

size: once
V: TRBV28
J: TRBJ2-7
D: TRBD1
DNA: TGTGTCAGCATCACATTCCGGGACAGCACCGAGCAGTACTTC
CDR3: CVSITFRDSTEQYF

size: NA
V: TRBV7-9
J: TRBJ1-1
D: TRBD1
DNA: TGTGCCAGCAGCTCCGACAGGGATGAAGCTTTCTTT
CDR3: CASSSDRDEAFF

size: NA
V: TRBV7-6
J: TRBJ2-3
D: NA
DNA: TGTGCCAGCAGCTTAGGACGGGATCCCACGCAGTATTTT
CDR3: CASSLGRDPTQYF

size: NA
V: TRBV7-6
J: TRBJ2-2
D: NA
DNA: TGTGCCAGCAGCTTCATATACGGGGGTTGGGAGAACACCGGGGAGCTGTTTTTT
CDR3: CASSFIYGGWENTGELFF

size: many
V: TRBV7-3
J: TRBJ2-3
D: TRBD1
DNA: TGTGCCAGCAGCTACACAGGGGGCGCATCAGATACGCAGTATTTT
CDR3: CASSYTGGASDTQYF

size: once
V: TRBV13
J: TRBJ1-1
D: TRBD1
DNA: TGTGCCAGCAGCTTTCCGTTGGACAGGCGCCTTGAAGCTTTCTTT
CDR3: CASSFPLDRRLEAFF

size: few
V: TRBV2
J: TRBJ2-1
D: NA
DNA: TGTGCCAGCAACCGGGCCCGAGGTTCGAAGCGGAATGAGCAGTTCTTC
CDR3: CASNRARGSKRNEQFF

size: many
V: TRBV11-2
J: TRBJ2-7
D: NA
DNA: TGTGCCAGCAGCTTAGATTCATATCCAAGGACCGAGCAGTACTTC
CDR3: CASSLDSYPRTEQYF

size: NA
V: TRBV6-6
J: TRBJ1-1
D: NA
DNA: TGTGCCTGTACCGGTAGGGTCACTGAAGCTTTCTTT
CDR3: CACTGRVTEAFF

size: NA
V: TRBV18
J: TRBJ2-7
D: TRBD1
DNA: TGTGCCAGCTCACCTCCCGGGACAGGGCCCTACGAGCAGTACTTC
CDR3: CASSPPGTGPYEQYF

size: few
V: TRBV5-1
J: TRBJ2-7
D: TRBD1
DNA: TGCGCCAGCAGCGAGGTTCGCCCCGGGACAGGGGGCTCCTACGAGCAGTACTTC
CDR3: CASSEVRPGTGGSYEQYF

size: once
V: TRBV12-3/TRBV12-4
J: TRBJ1-4
D: NA
DNA: TGTGCCAGCAGTTTCCAGGGGAGGGGGAATGAAAAACTGTTTTTT
CDR3: CASSFQGRGNEKLFF

size: NA
V: TRBV27
J: TRBJ1-1
D: TRBD1
DNA: TGTGCCAGCAGTTTATCGGGGACAGGTCCTGGGTGGGACTTT
CDR3: CASSLSGTGPGWDF

size: NA
V: TRBV6-1
J: TRBJ1-2
D: NA
DNA: TGTGCCAGCAGTCCGCGGGGGGGGGTCGTCTATGGCTACACCTTC
CDR3: CASSPRGGVVYGYTF

size: few
V: TRBV7-6
J: TRBJ2-2
D: TRBD2
DNA: TGTGCCAGCAGCGAAGCGGGAGAAGGCACCGGGGAGCTGTTTTTT
CDR3: CASSEAGEGTGELFF

size: NA
V: TRBV7-9
J: TRBJ1-6
D: TRBD1
DNA: TGTGCCAGCAGCTTTGGACAGGGATATTCACCCCTCCACTTT
CDR3: CASSFGQGYSPLHF

size: NA
V: TRBV20-1
J: TRBJ2-1
D: TRBD2
DNA: TGCAGTGCTAGGATAGCGGGGGCTTCCTACAATGAGCAGTTCTTC
CDR3: CSARIAGASYNEQFF

size: NA
V: TRBV6-8
J: TRBJ2-7
D: NA
DNA: TGTGCCAGCAGTTACTACGACAGGAACGAGCAGTACTTC
CDR3: CASSYYDRNEQYF

size: NA
V: TRBV2
J: TRBJ1-1
D: NA
DNA: TGTGCCAGCAGTGAAGAGGGCAGAGAGGCTTTCTTT
CDR3: CASSEEGREAFF

size: NA
V: TRBV14
J: TRBJ1-2
D: NA
DNA: TGTGCCAGCAGCCAATCCGGGTTTCGTGGCTACACCTTC
CDR3: CASSQSGFRGYTF

size: NA
V: TRBV7-3
J: TRBJ2-3
D: NA
DNA: TGTGCCAGCAGCTCTAAACCGAGGGAGGACACAGATACGCAGTATTTT
CDR3: CASSSKPREDTDTQYF

size: NA
V: TRBV19
J: TRBJ1-2
D: NA
DNA: TGTGCCGTCATCGGGGCGGACTATGGCTACACCTTC
CDR3: CAVIGADYGYTF

size: few
V: TRBV20-1
J: TRBJ2-1
D: TRBD2
DNA: TGCAGTGCCCCATCAAGCGGGGGGGCCCTCAATGAGCAGTTCTTC
CDR3: CSAPSSGGALNEQFF

size: few
V: TRBV7-9
J: TRBJ2-2
D: NA
DNA: TGTGCCAGCAGCTTAACGACGGCCGGGGAGCTGTTTTTT
CDR3: CASSLTTAGELFF

size: NA
V: TRBV2
J: TRBJ1-5
D: TRBD1
DNA: TGTGCCAGCAGTGAAAGAATGAGGGGGCCAGGGCCCCAGCATTTT
CDR3: CASSERMRGPGPQHF